This TCR beta chain was captured in a study of T cell responses to AZD1222 COVID-19 vaccine. Study results and limitations: The sample set comprised mostly white British donors with more females, and clonal diversity was possibly underestimated. Of the AZD1222 recipients, only six or seven were seropositive at baseline.

As concerns this clone: Its antigen is not identified.

The table came from immunoSEQ multiplex PCR; TCRdb's copy has only in-frame clones and leaves some out. The repertoire holds 100,000 to 150,000 clones, with 85% to 90% as singletons. Sequenced material: peripheral blood, taken 28 days after the second AZD1222 dose. The sequence derives from an adult who received the AZD1222 COVID-19 vaccine.

DNA for the CDR3: TGCGCCAGCAGCCGCAGTGGGGAAAAACTGTTTTTT. Amino acids: CASSRSGEKLFF. This sequence joins TRBV4-1 and TRBJ1-4; D is unclear. CDR1 MGHRA and CDR2 YSYEKL come from the germline V gene. The CDR3 contains 12 residues. V gave up 4 bases and J gave up 8 bases, with 8 bases separating them.